The 30 T cell receptor beta chains presented below share a single source sample, sequenced in a study of blood T cell repertoires in COVID-19. Only in-frame clones appear in the TCRdb table, and some are missing; sequencing was by immunoSEQ multiplex PCR. The repertoire holds 250,000 to 300,000 clones, with roughly 89% as singletons. Sample: peripheral blood. The receptors were gathered from a man in his forties or fifties with acute or convalescent COVID-19.

This chain joins TRBV3-1 (or the pseudogene TRBV3-2) and TRBJ2-1, with D hard to call. Deletions cut 2 bases from V and 4 bases from J, with 12 bases between. CDR3 length: 15 residues. The germline V gene encodes CDR1 LGHDT and CDR2 YNNKEL (reference sequence). The CDR3 loop reads CASSQMAGEYNEQFF. The DNA of the CDR3 is TGTGCCAGCAGCCAAATGGCAGGTGAATACAATGAGCAGTTCTTC.

The V call is TRBV9, the J call TRBJ2-7; 7 positions match TRBD2. The CDR3 has 13 amino acids. J was trimmed by 5 bases and V by 3 bases; bases with no gene match: 5. Germline CDR1 reads SGDLS; CDR2 reads YYNGEE. This chain's CDR3 is CASSAGGGNEQYF. The CDR3 bases are TGTGCCAGCAGCGCGGGAGGTGGGAACGAGCAGTACTTC.

In its sample, this clone was seen a few times. The rearrangement links TRBV27 to TRBJ1-6; D is perhaps TRBD1 (6 bases). The germline V gene has CDR1 MNHEY and CDR2 SMNVEV (reference sequence). The V gene lost 2 bases and the J gene lost 10 bases, with 12 bases spanning the gap. The CDR3 has 14 amino acids. This CDR3 reads CASSLTGIDSPLHF. Written as DNA, the CDR3 is TGTGCCAGCAGTTTAACAGGGATAGACTCACCCCTCCACTTT.

The genes are TRBV7-6 and TRBJ1-2; D may be TRBD1 (5 bases). Germline V CDR1 and CDR2: SGHVS, FNYEAQ. The V and J ends lost 5 bases and 8 bases respectively, with 18 bases between them. This CDR3 has 14 residues. The DNA for the CDR3 is TGTGCCAGCAGCCCTACCCGGGGAGGGGACGGCTACACCTTC. It specifies CASSPTRGGDGYTF.

This chain connects TRBV3-1 (or the pseudogene TRBV3-2) to TRBJ1-3, with D hard to call. V was shortened by 1 base and J by 3 bases, with 10 bases between the two germline ends. This CDR3 comprises 15 residues. CDR1 is LGHDT, CDR2 YNNKEL, per germline (reference sequence). The DNA for the CDR3 is TGTGCCAGCAGCCAAGCGACGGGAGGTGGAAACACCATATATTTT. Residues: CASSQATGGGNTIYF.

The chain's CDR3 is CATSDWTGEGTDTQYF. The CDR3 nucleotides read TGTGCCACCAGTGATTGGACAGGGGAAGGCACAGATACGCAGTATTTT. The chain links TRBV24-1 to TRBJ2-3, with 9 bases fitting TRBD1. The V segment lost 2 bases and the J segment 1 base; nucleotides outside the gene matches: 3. Germline assignment: CDR1 KGHDR and CDR2 SFDVKD. The CDR3 is made up of 16 amino acids.

This sequence joins TRBV3-1 (or the pseudogene TRBV3-2) and TRBJ1-2; 10 bases line up with TRBD1. Per germline, CDR1 LGHDT and CDR2 YNNKEL (reference sequence). V was pared by 4 bases and J by 7 bases, with 6 bases of the junction left unmatched. The CDR3 length is 14 residues. CDR3 coding DNA: TGTGCCAGCAGCCGACAGGGGGCGGAGGGTGGCTACACCTTC. Translated: CASSRQGAEGGYTF.

This chain links TRBV19 with TRBJ1-1; D remains ambiguous. The CDR3 loop spans 14 amino acids. CDR1 and CDR2 (germline): LNHDA, SQIVND (reference sequence). Trimming took 0 bases from V and 5 from J, leaving 10 bases between them. The DNA of the CDR3 is TGTGCCAGTAGTATAGATTCTAGGCTTACTGAAGCTTTCTTT. Residues: CASSIDSRLTEAFF.

The chain combines TRBV5-4 with TRBJ2-1; no clear D gene. V lost 4 bases and J lost 4, with 12 bases in between. This CDR3 contains 14 residues. The germline gives CDR1 SGHNT, CDR2 YYREEE (reference sequence). CDR3 nucleotides: TGTGCCAGCAGCCTATTAAACGAGTACAATGAGCAGTTCTTC. This translates into CASSLLNEYNEQFF.

The chain recombines TRBV27 with TRBJ1-6; no clear D gene. The CDR3 is made up of 14 amino acids. V gave up 0 bases and J gave up 10 bases, with 10 bases separating them. Germline V gene lookup returns CDR1 MNHEY and CDR2 SMNVEV (reference sequence). The CDR3 reads CASSLSHSLSPLHF. The CDR3 nucleotides are TGTGCCAGCAGTTTATCCCACTCACTCTCACCCCTCCACTTT.

The CDR3 here is CASSPQGVSYNEQFF. In nucleotides, the CDR3 is TGTGCCAGCAGCCCACAGGGGGTATCCTACAATGAGCAGTTCTTC. V usage is TRBV7-3 and J usage is TRBJ2-1; TRBD1 matches 8 bases. CDR1 and CDR2 from the germline V gene are SGHTA and FQGTGA. The CDR3 contains 15 residues. Germline trimming cut 5 bases from V and 1 base from J; bases unmatched to any gene: 4.

This clone showed up just once. Written as DNA, the CDR3 is TGTGCCAGCAGCCCCACATCCTACAATGAGCAGTTCTTC. Protein sequence: CASSPTSYNEQFF. This rearrangement joins TRBV7-2 to TRBJ2-1; D is unresolved. Trimming removed 5 bases at V and 1 base at J, with 6 bases between. The CDR3 covers 13 residues. Germline values: CDR1 SGHTA, CDR2 FQGNSA.

The chain links TRBV11-3 to TRBJ2-2; no reliable D call. The CDR3 extends over 16 amino acids. Trimming shortened V by 0 bases and J by 7 bases, and 15 bases separated the two germline ends. The germline V gene encodes CDR1 SGHNT and CDR2 YENEEA. For the CDR3, the DNA is TGTGCCAGCAGCTTAGATTCGCCCAGAAGAAGCGGGGAGCTGTTTTTT. Its protein is CASSLDSPRRSGELFF.

This sequence joins TRBV25-1 and TRBJ2-6; 8 positions agree with TRBD1. The CDR3 spans 17 residues. After removal of 4 bases from V and 2 bases from J, the junction contained 7 bases not matched to a gene. In germline, CDR1 is MGHDK, CDR2 SYGVNS. The CDR3: CASSATGAWAGANVLTF. The DNA for the CDR3 is TGTGCCAGCAGTGCGACAGGGGCCTGGGCTGGGGCCAACGTCCTGACTTTC.

The V and J genes are TRBV29-1 and TRBJ1-3; D gene ambiguous. Deletions cut 0 bases from V and 2 bases from J, with 5 bases between. The germline V gene has CDR1 SQVTM and CDR2 ANQGSEA. CDR3 size: 13 residues. CDR3 loop: CSVEDGTGNTIYF. The CDR3 nucleotides are TGCAGCGTTGAAGACGGTACTGGAAACACCATATATTTT.

In DNA, the CDR3 is TGTGCTAGTAGAAAAACAGGGCCTTTTGGCTACACCTTC. It is translated as CASRKTGPFGYTF. The rearrangement links TRBV12-5 to TRBJ1-2, with D tentatively TRBD1 (6 bases). Germline V CDR1 and CDR2: LGHNT, FRNRAP. V dropped 8 bases and J dropped 7 bases, with 17 bases sitting between them. There are 13 residues in the CDR3.

Written as DNA, the CDR3 is TGTGCCACCACCGAGGTCTCTGGGGCCAACGTCCTGACTTTC. This codes for CATTEVSGANVLTF. The rearrangement joins TRBV28 to TRBJ2-6; D is uncertain. Germline V gene lookup returns CDR1 MDHEN and CDR2 SYDVKM. Between the trimmed V and J ends, which lost 10 bases and 0 bases, there was a span of 10 bases. CDR3 length: 14 amino acids.

CDR3 in DNA: TGTGCCAGCAGTTTATATTCGGTCCCTGGGGCCAACGTCCTGACTTTC. It is translated as CASSLYSVPGANVLTF. The V and J genes are TRBV27 and TRBJ2-6; D is unclear. Looked up from germline, CDR1 is MNHEY and CDR2 is SMNVEV (reference sequence). There are 16 residues in the CDR3. The V gene lost 1 base and the J gene lost 2 bases, with 9 bases spanning the gap.

There are a few counts of this clone. This sequence joins TRBV6-5 and TRBJ1-1, with TRBD1 identical over 8 bases. Germline V gene sequence: CDR1 MNHEY, CDR2 SVGAGI. Trimming at V came to 4 bases and at J to 6 bases, leaving 10 bases not matched to a gene. CDR3 length: 15 residues. CDR3 region: CASSFGTGGYAEAFF. CDR3 coding DNA: TGTGCCAGCAGTTTTGGGACAGGTGGGTACGCTGAAGCTTTCTTT.

The chain employs TRBV7-9 and TRBJ1-6; D remains ambiguous. The CDR3 has 14 residues. The V gene lost 3 bases and the J gene lost 10 bases, with 13 bases spanning the gap. Germline values: CDR1 SEHNR, CDR2 FQNEAQ (reference sequence). The CDR3 sequence: CASSFPGKSSPLHF. Here the CDR3 DNA reads TGTGCCAGCAGCTTCCCCGGGAAAAGCTCACCCCTCCACTTT.

This clone was observed a single time. The chain joins TRBV19 to TRBJ2-7, with D uncertain. The length of the CDR3 is 13 residues. V was pared by 3 bases and J by 3 bases, with 9 bases between. Germline V CDR1 and CDR2: LNHDA, SQIVND (reference sequence). This chain's CDR3 is CASSMKFGYEQYF. For the CDR3, the DNA is TGTGCCAGTAGTATGAAGTTCGGCTACGAGCAGTACTTC. The full variable domain, in which reference TRBV19 and TRBJ2-7 provide the parts outside the CDR3, is DGGITQSPKYLFRKEGQNVTLSCEQNLNHDAMYWYRQDPGQGLRLIYYSQIVNDFQKGDIAEGYSVSREKKESFPLTVTSAQKNPTAFYLCASSMKFGYEQYFGPGTRLTVT.

This clone was observed a handful of times. This CDR3 is CASRIGAVNTEAFF. The CDR3 DNA sequence: TGTGCCAGCAGGATAGGGGCGGTGAACACTGAAGCTTTCTTT. The rearrangement links TRBV6-5 to TRBJ1-1; possibly TRBD1 for D (5 bases). V shed 6 bases and J shed 0 bases, with 11 bases lying between them. The CDR3 length is 14 residues. Per the germline V gene, CDR1 is MNHEY and CDR2 is SVGAGI.

This clone has ten or more counts. This sequence joins TRBV6-5 and TRBJ2-7; the D is unclear. CDR1 MNHEY and CDR2 SVGAGI come from the germline V gene. The length of the CDR3 is 14 residues. The V end lost 7 bases, the J end lost 3 bases, and 16 bases lay between the germline ends. CDR3 DNA sequence: TGTGCCAGCACCGACGACTTTGTGATCTACGAGCAGTACTTC. Protein: CASTDDFVIYEQYF.

J is TRBJ2-3 and V is TRBV6-1; D may be TRBD1 (5 bases). Looked up from germline, CDR1 is MNHNS and CDR2 is SASEGT. The CDR3 runs 14 residues. Trimming took 1 base from V and 4 from J, leaving 9 bases between them. CDR3 sequence reads: CASSEGTGPDTQYF. CDR3 in DNA: TGTGCCAGCAGTGAAGGTACAGGCCCAGATACGCAGTATTTT.

The chain employs TRBV2 and TRBJ1-3; D not certain. Germline V gene lookup returns CDR1 SNHLY and CDR2 FYNNEI. The V end lost 2 bases, the J end lost 0 bases, and 5 bases lay between the germline ends. This CDR3 is built from 14 residues. CDR3: CASSELLSGNTIYF. The CDR3 DNA reads TGTGCCAGCAGTGAACTACTCTCTGGAAACACCATATATTTT.

The chain carries TRBV7-6 and TRBJ2-2; D is undetermined. This CDR3 spans 16 amino acids. The V gene lost 1 base and the J gene lost 0 bases, with 9 bases spanning the gap. Germline V gene sequence: CDR1 SGHVS, CDR2 FNYEAQ. The chain's CDR3 is CASSLGALANTGELFF. The CDR3 DNA reads as TGTGCCAGCAGCTTAGGGGCCCTCGCGAACACCGGGGAGCTGTTTTTT.

The CDR3, as DNA: TGCGCCAGCAGCTTACGGGGACTCTTCACAGATACGCAGTATTTT. Translation: CASSLRGLFTDTQYF. The chain is built from TRBV5-1 and TRBJ2-3; tentative D call: TRBD2 (6 bases). The germline V gene encodes CDR1 SGHRS and CDR2 YFSETQ. CDR3 length equals 15 residues. V was cut by 2 bases and J by 2 bases, with 12 bases left in between.

The genes are TRBV19 and TRBJ1-5; 8 bases match TRBD1. The germline V gene encodes CDR1 LNHDA and CDR2 SQIVND (reference sequence). V lost 3 bases to trimming and J lost 5 bases; unmatched junction nucleotides: 9. The CDR3 consists of 16 residues. The DNA for the CDR3 is TGTGCCAGTAGTATTCATTCAGGGGGCATCCATCAGCCCCAGCATTTT. This codes for CASSIHSGGIHQPQHF.

This clone occurred a few times. The rearrangement uses TRBV7-6 and TRBJ2-7; D is ambiguous. CDR1 and CDR2 (germline): SGHVS, FNYEAQ. The CDR3 length is 13 residues. Deletions cut 5 bases from V and 5 bases from J, with 13 bases between. CDR3 nucleotides: TGTGCCAGCAGCCTAACAACAGAGAACGAGCAGTACTTC. Residues: CASSLTTENEQYF.

The rearrangement joins TRBV5-4 to TRBJ2-2; D is unclear. V lost 2 bases to trimming and J lost 5 bases, with 10 bases between them. Germline V gene data show CDR1 as SGHNT and CDR2 as YYREEE (reference sequence). The CDR3 extends over 14 amino acids. CDR3 amino acids: CASSFYDSTGELFF. The CDR3 nucleotides are TGTGCCAGCAGCTTCTACGACTCGACCGGGGAGCTGTTTTTT.